This T cell receptor beta chain came from a study of glioma-infiltrating T cells. TCR alpha and beta CDR3 regions were amplified from RNA using iRepertoire nested multiplex PCR. Via MiXCR, TCRdb re-called the multiplex PCR reads, giving one row per CDR3 protein. Of 150,000 to 200,000 distinct CDR3 sequences detected, over 25% appear once; the ten largest clones hold about 19%. The CDR3 covers 14 residues. With 7 bases clipped from V and 4 bases from J, the junction kept 9 bases outside the gene matches. Germline V gene sequence: CDR1 LNHDA, CDR2 SQIVND (reference sequence). This clonotype was detected ten times or more.

Sequenced material: glioma tissue, nonneoplastic brain tissue, or PBMCs (not recorded which). The chain couples TRBV19 to TRBJ1-1; 7 nucleotides line up with TRBD1. This TCR derives from a human donor with low-grade glioma or glioblastoma, undergoing nonglioma brain surgery, or in good health (not recorded which). The CDR3 region has the DNA TGTGCCAGTATAGATGAAGGGGGCGGCACTGAAGCTTTCTTT. Amino acid sequence: CASIDEGGGTEAFF.